This TCR beta chain was retrieved from a study of cytomegalovirus exposure and HLA in healthy donors. Study details: The 110 million or so unique TCR beta sequences, from roughly 170 million T cells, were found by an earlier analysis. Of 300 to 500 genotyped donors, around 80% grouped in the Caucasian-associated ancestry cluster. Overall study results and limits: When analyzed later, the rates of TCR association showed variation by HLA locus, with DRB1 the most and HLA-C the fewest.

With respect to this clone: Antigen unknown.

With 60 Vbeta and 13 Jbeta primers, the PCR was carried out. The table came from immunoSEQ multiplex PCR; TCRdb's copy has only in-frame clones and leaves some out. The sample includes fewer than 90,000 clones, about 73% seen only once; the top ten take roughly 9.8%. This TCR derives from a woman in her forties or fifties in good health and CMV-seropositive. Input material: PBMCs.

The CDR3 nucleotides are TGTGCCTGGAGAAGAACGGGACTAGAGTACACAGATACGCAGTATTTT. It codes for CAWRRTGLEYTDTQYF. The chain combines TRBV30 with TRBJ2-3; 8 bases are a match to TRBD2. In germline, CDR1 is GTSNPN, CDR2 SVGIG (reference sequence). V lost 3 bases, J lost 2 bases, and 10 bases stayed unmatched. The CDR3 contains 16 residues. Using reference TRBV30 and TRBJ2-3 for the parts outside the CDR3, the full variable domain is SQTIHQWPATLVQPVGSPLSLECTVEGTSNPNLYWYRQAAGRGLQLLFYSVGIGQISSEVPQNLSASRPQDRQFILSSKKLLLSDSGFYLCAWRRTGLEYTDTQYFGPGTRLTVL.